The next 26 T cell receptor beta chains were all read from a single sample in a study of blood T cell repertoires in COVID-19. The protocol was immunoSEQ multiplex PCR, while the TCRdb copy is restricted to in-frame clones and leaves out a portion. The sample has some 140,000 clones; 70% to 80% are singletons. The sequenced sample consisted of peripheral blood. These receptors were taken from a woman in her 70s with COVID-19, enrolled during active disease.

The CDR3: CASSPRGSSPLHF. In DNA, the CDR3 is TGTGCCAGCAGCCCCCGCGGAAGTTCACCCCTCCACTTT. V and J are TRBV12-1 and TRBJ1-6. TRBV12-1 is a recognized pseudogene. CDR3 size: 13 residues.

The V call is TRBV3-1 (or the pseudogene TRBV3-2), the J call TRBJ1-6, with D unclear. This CDR3 comprises 17 residues. The V end lost 1 base, the J end lost 7 bases, and 17 bases lay between the germline ends. Germline CDR1 LGHDT, CDR2 YNNKEL (reference sequence). CDR3 loop: CASSQVVFSGMNSPLHF. CDR3 in DNA: TGTGCCAGCAGCCAAGTGGTTTTTTCGGGGATGAATTCACCCCTCCACTTT.

The chain combines TRBV27 with TRBJ1-5; 9 bases map to TRBD1. With 6 bases clipped from V and 7 bases from J, the junction kept 4 bases outside the gene matches. Germline CDR1 and CDR2: MNHEY and SMNVEV (reference sequence). The CDR3 spans 13 residues. This CDR3 reads CASRRQGGQPQHF. The CDR3 nucleotides are TGTGCCAGCAGAAGACAGGGGGGGCAGCCCCAGCATTTT.

This clone appeared a few times. The V call is TRBV2, the J call TRBJ2-5, with TRBD2 as a possible D gene (6 bases). Germline V lookup: CDR1 SNHLY, CDR2 FYNNEI. Trimming stripped 5 bases from V and 5 bases from J, with 15 bases between. The CDR3 runs to 14 residues. In DNA, the CDR3 is TGTGCCAGCAGTCAGGGACGGAGCGGGGAGACCCAGTACTTC. Protein product: CASSQGRSGETQYF.

The chain combines TRBV27 with TRBJ1-5; no reliable D call. CDR3 size: 14 residues. Trimming removed 1 base from V and 4 bases from J, with 8 bases in between. The germline gives CDR1 MNHEY, CDR2 SMNVEV (reference sequence). For the CDR3, the DNA is TGTGCCAGCAGTTTATTGGGCTTTAATCAGCCCCAGCATTTT. Protein sequence: CASSLLGFNQPQHF.

The CDR3 nucleotides read TGTGCCAGCAGACAACTCGGGCTAGCGGGATACGAGCAGTACTTC. It is translated as CASRQLGLAGYEQYF. V usage is TRBV6-6 and J usage is TRBJ2-7; 9 bases match TRBD2. The CDR3 sequence is 15 residues long. CDR1 and CDR2 from the germline V gene are MNHNY and SVGAGI (reference sequence). V lost 6 bases, J lost 4 bases, and 10 bases stayed unmatched.

The chain recombines TRBV6-2 or TRBV6-3 with TRBJ1-1; possibly TRBD1 for D (5 bases). V lost 0 bases, J lost 3 bases, and 8 bases lay in between. The CDR3 has 14 residues. CDR1 is MNHEY and CDR2 is SVGEGT in the germline V gene. The CDR3 sequence: CASSYSGRYTEAFF. CDR3 sequence (DNA): TGTGCCAGCAGTTACTCGGGGCGCTACACTGAAGCTTTCTTT.

The rearrangement joins TRBV27 to TRBJ1-2; no clear D. The CDR3 is 14 residues long. The V end was cut by 3 bases, the J end by 0 bases, with 8 bases between. The germline gives CDR1 MNHEY, CDR2 SMNVEV (reference sequence). The CDR3 sequence is CASSFGPANYGYTF. The CDR3 DNA follows: TGTGCCAGCAGTTTTGGGCCAGCTAACTATGGCTACACCTTC.

The chain combines TRBV5-4 with TRBJ2-6; TRBD1 matches at 7 bases. The CDR3 length is 15 residues. CDR1 SGHNT and CDR2 YYREEE come from the germline V gene (reference sequence). The V and J ends lost 4 bases and 2 bases, in that order; junction bases with no gene match: 3. CDR3 in amino acids: CASSHQGAGANVLTF. The CDR3 coding sequence is TGTGCCAGCAGCCACCAGGGGGCTGGGGCCAACGTCCTGACTTTC.

The V call is TRBV19, the J call TRBJ2-1, with no clear D. Trimming removed 6 bases at V and 6 bases at J, with 6 bases between. Germline CDR1 is LNHDA and CDR2 is SQIVND (reference sequence). The CDR3 runs 11 residues. The CDR3 loop reads CASRGFNEQFF. The CDR3 DNA reads as TGTGCCAGTAGGGGCTTCAATGAGCAGTTCTTC.

This clone occurred once. The chain is built from TRBV7-9 and TRBJ2-7; D gene ambiguous. The CDR3 runs 14 residues. V lost 4 bases to trimming and J lost 2 bases, with 12 bases between them. The germline gives CDR1 SEHNR, CDR2 FQNEAQ (reference sequence). The CDR3 spells CASSSDTSTYEQYF. CDR3 sequence (DNA): TGTGCCAGCAGCTCTGACACCTCTACCTACGAGCAGTACTTC.

This rearrangement joins TRBV5-1 to TRBJ1-5; TRBD1 aligns across 7 bases. This CDR3 spans 15 amino acids. Germline CDR1 SGHRS, CDR2 YFSETQ. V gave up 4 bases and J gave up 5 bases; unmatched junction bases: 9. The CDR3 coding sequence is TGCGCCAGCAGCCCAGAGACAGGGATTTATCAGCCCCAGCATTTT. This codes for CASSPETGIYQPQHF.

This chain uses TRBV29-1 with TRBJ2-1, with D possibly TRBD2 on 7 matching bases. Germline CDR1 reads SQVTM; CDR2 reads ANQGSEA. The CDR3 runs to 15 residues. The V end was cut by 7 bases, the J end by 0 bases, with 16 bases between. The CDR3 bases are TGCAGCGCCAATCGGCGGGGGCTCTCCTACAATGAGCAGTTCTTC. This codes for CSANRRGLSYNEQFF.

The chain joins TRBV5-1 to TRBJ1-1; D perhaps matches TRBD1 (6 bases). Deletions cut 1 base from V and 4 bases from J, with 11 bases between. The CDR3 consists of 14 residues. CDR1 and CDR2 from the germline V gene are SGHRS and YFSETQ. CDR3 sequence (DNA): TGCGCCAGCAGCTTGAGGACAGAAATCACTGAAGCTTTCTTT. It specifies CASSLRTEITEAFF.

This clone was found once. The V and J genes are TRBV11-2 and TRBJ2-7; TRBD1 is a possible D gene (7 bases). In germline, CDR1 is SGHAT, CDR2 FQNNGV. The length of the CDR3 is 14 residues. V was shortened by 0 bases and J by 4 bases, with 10 bases between the two germline ends. CDR3 amino acids: CASSLDRGRYEQYF. The CDR3 DNA sequence: TGTGCCAGCAGCTTAGACAGGGGGAGGTACGAGCAGTACTTC.

The chain uses TRBV5-5 and TRBJ2-2, with D maybe TRBD2 (7 bases). V lost 1 base and J 6 bases, leaving 13 bases between the germline ends. The germline CDR1 and CDR2 sequences are SGHKS and YYEKEE (reference sequence). This CDR3 comprises 15 residues. The CDR3 DNA sequence: TGTGCCAGCAGCTTGAGGGGGGGCCGGTCCGGGGAGCTGTTTTTT. Its translation is CASSLRGGRSGELFF.

The chain recombines TRBV29-1 with TRBJ2-2, with a possible D match to TRBD1 (6 bases). Germline CDR1 SQVTM, CDR2 ANQGSEA. This CDR3 region has 13 residues. Trimming shortened V by 6 bases and J by 4 bases, and 12 bases separated the two germline ends. In nucleotides, the CDR3 is TGCAGCGTAGGAACAGGGCCCACCGGGGAGCTGTTTTTT. Its protein is CSVGTGPTGELFF.

The V gene is TRBV2, the J gene TRBJ1-1, with D perhaps matching TRBD1 (6 bases). Germline CDR1 reads SNHLY; CDR2 reads FYNNEI. The germline V and J ends were trimmed by 4 bases and 5 bases, with 11 bases remaining between them. The CDR3 loop spans 13 amino acids. In DNA form, the CDR3 reads TGTGCCAGCAGTGGGTACAGGGATACTGAAGCTTTCTTT. Its translation is CASSGYRDTEAFF.

J is TRBJ1-2 and V is TRBV9; TRBD1 might be the D (5 bases). The CDR3 extends over 17 amino acids. Trimming left V 5 bases short and J 8 bases short, with 28 bases between. From germline, CDR1 is SGDLS and CDR2 YYNGEE. The chain's CDR3 is CASSPRPLLGATDGYTF. The CDR3 DNA reads TGTGCCAGCAGTCCTAGACCCCTTTTAGGGGCAACCGACGGCTACACCTTC.

CDR3 protein: CSVGGLGIPEAFF. Here the CDR3 DNA reads TGCAGCGTTGGCGGACTGGGTATACCTGAAGCTTTCTTT. The chain is built from TRBV29-1 and TRBJ1-1; D call uncertain. Germline CDR1 and CDR2: SQVTM and ANQGSEA. The CDR3 runs to 13 residues. The V end was cut by 4 bases, the J end by 6 bases, with 15 bases between.

The J gene is TRBJ2-7, the V gene TRBV6-5, with 8 bases fitting TRBD1. From germline, CDR1 is MNHEY and CDR2 SVGAGI. The CDR3 is 13 residues long. With V trimmed by 5 bases and J by 9 bases, 9 bases remained unmatched. The DNA of the CDR3 is TGTGCCAGCAGTCCCGTGGACAGGGAAGGGCAGTACTTC. It encodes CASSPVDREGQYF.

The chain is built from TRBV30 and TRBJ1-1; tentative D call: TRBD1 (6 bases). Germline CDR1 and CDR2: GTSNPN and SVGIG (reference sequence). This CDR3 contains 15 residues. Trimming shortened V by 4 bases and J by 5 bases, and 20 bases separated the two germline ends. DNA of the CDR3: TGTGCCTGGACCCTCCAGACGGGGGGGCTAACTGAAGCTTTCTTT. Translating it yields CAWTLQTGGLTEAFF.

This clone has just a few counts. This chain links TRBV5-5 with TRBJ1-3, with D maybe TRBD1 (5 bases). CDR3 size: 20 residues. V dropped 1 base and J dropped 4 bases, with 27 bases sitting between them. In germline, CDR1 is SGHKS, CDR2 YYEKEE (reference sequence). The CDR3 DNA is TGTGCCAGCAGCTTGTTTTTTCCCGCTAGTGTAGCTAGGGGAGGAAACACCATATATTTT. This codes for CASSLFFPASVARGGNTIYF.

Here the CDR3 reads CASSLTYEQYF. The CDR3 region has the DNA TGTGCCAGCAGCTTAACATACGAGCAGTACTTC. J is TRBJ2-7 and V is TRBV7-2; D ambiguous. The CDR3 is 11 residues long. The V end lost 2 bases, the J end lost 4 bases, and 3 bases lay between the germline ends. Germline CDR1 is SGHTA and CDR2 is FQGNSA.

This clone was seen once. The gene calls are TRBV6-5 and TRBJ1-2; 11 bases align to TRBD1. Germline trimming cut 2 bases from V and 7 bases from J; bases unmatched to any gene: 6. The CDR3 runs to 15 residues. Germline V gives CDR1 MNHEY, CDR2 SVGAGI. The CDR3 nucleotides read TGTGCCAGCAGTTACCTCCGGGACAGGGGGGGTGGCTACACCTTC. It yields the protein CASSYLRDRGGGYTF.

This chain connects TRBV5-6 to TRBJ1-1; D gene uncertain. From germline, CDR1 is SGHDT and CDR2 YYEEEE. V lost 2 bases, J lost 8 bases, and 7 bases lay in between. The CDR3 contains 11 residues. This CDR3 reads CASSFSQEAFF. CDR3 sequence (DNA): TGTGCCAGCAGCTTTTCCCAAGAAGCTTTCTTT.